Listed below are T cell receptor beta chains from one sample, sequenced in a study of early T cells in non-severe SARS-CoV-2 infection. TCRdb itself ran the 5' RACE reads through MiXCR, one entry per CDR3 protein. The sample carries roughly 46,000 distinct CDR3 sequences, less than 6.5% recorded once. The source material was whole blood, sampled at baseline. Every receptor here comes from an adult who was a healthcare worker with PCR-confirmed SARS-CoV-2 infection or an uninfected control (not recorded which). The CDR3 runs from the conserved cysteine through the conserved F or W. A D gene is named only where the DNA matches it firmly. Only part of the rows carry a size: once, few, many, or a class if the clone is expanded.

clone_size	d_call	v_call	j_call	cdr3_aa	cdr3_nt
few	TRBD2	TRBV24-1	TRBJ2-2	CATSDFSGRNTGELFF	TGTGCCACCAGTGATTTCAGCGGGAGGAACACCGGGGAGCTGTTTTTT
few	TRBD2	TRBV5-1	TRBJ2-2	CASKEGLAGVPGELFF	TGCGCCAGCAAGGAGGGGCTAGCGGGAGTACCCGGGGAGCTGTTTTTT
many	-	TRBV30	TRBJ1-1	CAWSWSNTEAFF	TGTGCCTGGAGTTGGAGTAACACTGAAGCTTTCTTT
-	TRBD2	TRBV4-2	TRBJ2-3	CASSRGLAGEDTQYF	TGTGCCAGCAGCCGGGGACTAGCGGGAGAAGATACGCAGTATTTT
many	-	TRBV13	TRBJ2-1	CASSQPPRGHQGNEQFF	TGTGCCAGCAGCCAACCTCCCAGGGGCCATCAGGGAAATGAGCAGTTCTTC
many	-	TRBV7-9	TRBJ2-1	CASSEGNERYNEQFF	TGTGCCAGCAGCGAGGGGAATGAGAGGTACAATGAGCAGTTCTTC
-	-	TRBV3-1	TRBJ2-1	CASSHPFPNEQFF	TGTGCCAGCAGCCATCCCTTTCCGAATGAGCAGTTCTTC
many	-	TRBV7-6	TRBJ1-3	CASSLADGNTIYF	TGTGCCAGCAGCTTAGCGGACGGAAACACCATATATTTT
many	-	TRBV2	TRBJ2-1	CASSVRLVEGNEQFF	TGTGCCAGCAGTGTCCGACTAGTTGAGGGCAATGAGCAGTTCTTC
many	-	TRBV6-1	TRBJ2-1	CASSEEHISEQFF	TGTGCCAGCAGTGAAGAGCATATCTCTGAGCAGTTCTTC
many	-	TRBV20-1	TRBJ2-1	CSASGQGASYNEQFF	TGCAGTGCTAGCGGGCAGGGAGCTAGCTACAATGAGCAGTTCTTC
many	TRBD2	TRBV18	TRBJ2-1	CASSPTGGSWQAGSYNEQFF	TGTGCCAGCTCACCAACCGGCGGGAGTTGGCAAGCAGGCTCCTACAATGAGCAGTTCTTC
few	TRBD2	TRBV24-1	TRBJ2-2	CATSDPSGNTGELFF	TGTGCCACCAGTGATCCTAGCGGTAACACCGGGGAGCTGTTTTTT
many	-	TRBV7-9	TRBJ1-1	CASSPVLNTEAFF	TGTGCCAGCAGCCCGGTCCTGAACACTGAAGCTTTCTTT
-	-	TRBV6-1	TRBJ1-5	CASRGLGRGSNQPQHF	TGTGCCAGCAGGGGACTGGGAAGGGGTAGCAATCAGCCCCAGCATTTT
-	-	TRBV6-5	TRBJ2-7	CASSPQGRGSYEQYF	TGTGCCAGCAGTCCTCAGGGGCGCGGATCCTACGAGCAGTACTTC
-	TRBD1	TRBV7-9	TRBJ2-7	CATGQGVSYEQYF	TGTGCCACCGGGCAGGGGGTCTCCTACGAGCAGTACTTC
many	-	TRBV7-9	TRBJ2-6	CAQTGEGPPSGANVLTF	TGTGCCCAAACGGGAGAGGGGCCCCCCTCTGGGGCCAACGTCCTGACTTTC
many	TRBD1	TRBV7-9	TRBJ2-7	CASSLSGGEVWQYF	TGTGCCAGCAGCTTATCAGGGGGAGAGGTCTGGCAGTACTTC
many	-	TRBV7-9	TRBJ2-5	CASSPGRAETQYF	TGTGCCAGCAGCCCGGGACGGGCGGAGACCCAGTACTTC
many	TRBD1	TRBV11-3	TRBJ2-5	CASSEWTGEEETQYF	TGTGCCAGCAGCGAATGGACAGGGGAAGAAGAGACCCAGTACTTC
many	-	TRBV14	TRBJ1-1	CASSLVAGLRTEAFF	TGTGCCAGCAGCCTCGTCGCGGGCTTAAGGACTGAAGCTTTCTTT
-	TRBD1	TRBV7-3	TRBJ2-5	CASSRGQGFSETQYF	TGTGCCAGCAGCCGTGGACAGGGTTTTTCGGAGACCCAGTACTTC
medium-sized	-	TRBV6-5	TRBJ2-2	CASSHSLGTPNTGELFF	TGTGCCAGCAGCCACTCCCTCGGGACACCTAACACCGGGGAGCTGTTTTTT
many	TRBD1	TRBV10-3	TRBJ2-1	CAISDPQGRDRGSNEQFF	TGTGCCATCAGTGACCCCCAAGGCCGGGACAGGGGTAGCAATGAGCAGTTCTTC
many	TRBD2	TRBV7-6	TRBJ2-7	CASSPAGASYEQYF	TGTGCCAGCAGCCCAGCGGGGGCCTCCTACGAGCAGTACTTC
many	TRBD1	TRBV6-2/TRBV6-3	TRBJ2-7	CASSPPRDRYFYEQYF	TGTGCCAGCAGTCCCCCCCGGGACAGGTATTTTTACGAGCAGTACTTC
many	-	TRBV5-1	TRBJ2-5	CASSTSGTAGETQYF	TGCGCCAGCAGCACCTCCGGGACGGCGGGAGAGACCCAGTACTTC
many	-	TRBV5-1	TRBJ2-7	CASSFDTYEQYF	TGCGCCAGCAGCTTTGATACCTACGAGCAGTACTTC
many	TRBD1	TRBV18	TRBJ2-1	CASSPYRGEYDEQFF	TGTGCCAGCTCACCTTACAGGGGGGAGTACGATGAGCAGTTCTTC
many	-	TRBV27	TRBJ1-3	CASSLTWGGLGNTIYF	TGTGCCAGCAGTTTAACCTGGGGGGGCCTCGGAAACACCATATATTTT
-	-	TRBV28	TRBJ2-6	CASTKFGPNVLTF	TGTGCCAGCACCAAATTTGGGCCCAACGTCCTGACTTTC
many	TRBD2	TRBV11-3	TRBJ2-1	CASSLGLASNEQFF	TGTGCCAGCAGCTTGGGACTAGCGAGCAATGAGCAGTTCTTC